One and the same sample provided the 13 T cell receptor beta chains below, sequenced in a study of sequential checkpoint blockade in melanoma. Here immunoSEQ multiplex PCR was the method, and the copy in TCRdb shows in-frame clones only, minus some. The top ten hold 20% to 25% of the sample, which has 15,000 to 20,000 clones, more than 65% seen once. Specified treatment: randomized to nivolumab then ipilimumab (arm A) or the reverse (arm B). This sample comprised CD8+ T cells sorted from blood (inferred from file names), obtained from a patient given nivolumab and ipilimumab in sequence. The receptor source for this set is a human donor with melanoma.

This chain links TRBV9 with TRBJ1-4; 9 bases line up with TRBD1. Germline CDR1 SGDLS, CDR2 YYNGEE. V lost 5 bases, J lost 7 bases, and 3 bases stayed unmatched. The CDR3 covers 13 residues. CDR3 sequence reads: CASRGQGSEKLFF. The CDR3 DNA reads TGTGCCAGCAGGGGACAGGGAAGTGAAAAACTGTTTTTT.

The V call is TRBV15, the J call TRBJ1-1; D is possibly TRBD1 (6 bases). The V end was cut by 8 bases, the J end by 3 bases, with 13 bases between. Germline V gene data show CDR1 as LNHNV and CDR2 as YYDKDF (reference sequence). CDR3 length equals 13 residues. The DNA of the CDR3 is TGTGCCACCGGGGTGTCAGGGGACACTGAAGCTTTCTTT. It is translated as CATGVSGDTEAFF.

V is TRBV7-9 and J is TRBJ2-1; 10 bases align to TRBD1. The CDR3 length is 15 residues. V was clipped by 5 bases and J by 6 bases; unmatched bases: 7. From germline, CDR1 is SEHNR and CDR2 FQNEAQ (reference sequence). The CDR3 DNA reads TGTGCCAGCAGCGGGGACAGGGGACGGCCCAATGAGCAGTTCTTC. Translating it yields CASSGDRGRPNEQFF.

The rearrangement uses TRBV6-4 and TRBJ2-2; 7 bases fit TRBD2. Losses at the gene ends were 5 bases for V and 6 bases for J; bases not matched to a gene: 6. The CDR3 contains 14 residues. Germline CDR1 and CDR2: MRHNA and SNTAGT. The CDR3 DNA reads TGTGCCAGCAGTCCTGACGGGGGGTCCGGGGAGCTGTTTTTT. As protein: CASSPDGGSGELFF.

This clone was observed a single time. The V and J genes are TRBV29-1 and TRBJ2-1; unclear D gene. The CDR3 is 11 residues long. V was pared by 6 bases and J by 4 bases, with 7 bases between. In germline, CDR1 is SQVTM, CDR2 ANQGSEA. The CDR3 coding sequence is TGCAGCGTCTACGTTTACAATGAGCAGTTCTTC. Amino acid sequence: CSVYVYNEQFF.

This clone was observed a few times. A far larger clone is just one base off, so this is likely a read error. The CDR3 loop is CASSSGGGGFYEQYV. CDR3 in DNA: TGCGCCAGCAGCTCCGGGGGTGGGGGTTTCTACGAGCAGTACGTC. The chain joins TRBV5-1 to TRBJ2-7; possibly TRBD2 for D (6 bases). Germline V CDR1 and CDR2: SGHRS, YFSETQ. This CDR3 spans 15 amino acids. The V gene lost 3 bases and the J gene lost 3 bases, with 16 bases spanning the gap.

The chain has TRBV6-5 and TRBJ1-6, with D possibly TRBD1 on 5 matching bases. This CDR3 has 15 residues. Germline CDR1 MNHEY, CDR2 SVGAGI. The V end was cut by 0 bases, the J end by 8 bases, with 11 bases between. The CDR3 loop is CASSYSWTTDSPLHF. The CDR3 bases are TGTGCCAGCAGTTACTCCTGGACAACAGATTCACCCCTCCACTTT.

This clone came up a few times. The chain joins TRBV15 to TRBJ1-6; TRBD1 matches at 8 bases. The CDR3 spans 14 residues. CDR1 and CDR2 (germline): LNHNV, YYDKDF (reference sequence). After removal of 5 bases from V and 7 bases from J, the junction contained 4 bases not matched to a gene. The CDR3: CATSLGQGNSPLHF. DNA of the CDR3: TGTGCCACCAGCCTCGGACAGGGAAATTCACCCCTCCACTTT.

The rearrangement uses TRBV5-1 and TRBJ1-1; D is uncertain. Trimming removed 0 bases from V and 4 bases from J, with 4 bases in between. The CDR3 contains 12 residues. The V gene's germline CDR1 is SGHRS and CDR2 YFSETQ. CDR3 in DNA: TGCGCCAGCAGCTTGGTCGGCACTGAAGCTTTCTTT. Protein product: CASSLVGTEAFF.

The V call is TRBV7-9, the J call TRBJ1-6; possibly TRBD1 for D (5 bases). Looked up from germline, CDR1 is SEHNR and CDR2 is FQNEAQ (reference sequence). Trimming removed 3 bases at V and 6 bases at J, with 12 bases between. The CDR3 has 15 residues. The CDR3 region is CASSLQGSGNSPLHF. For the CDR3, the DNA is TGTGCCAGCAGCTTGCAGGGTAGTGGTAATTCACCCCTCCACTTT.

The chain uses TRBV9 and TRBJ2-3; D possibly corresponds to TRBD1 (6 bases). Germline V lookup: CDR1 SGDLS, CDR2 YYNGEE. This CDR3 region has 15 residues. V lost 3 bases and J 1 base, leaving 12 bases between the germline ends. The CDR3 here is CASSGAPGGTDTQYF. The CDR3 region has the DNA TGTGCCAGCAGCGGGGCCCCAGGGGGCACAGATACGCAGTATTTT.

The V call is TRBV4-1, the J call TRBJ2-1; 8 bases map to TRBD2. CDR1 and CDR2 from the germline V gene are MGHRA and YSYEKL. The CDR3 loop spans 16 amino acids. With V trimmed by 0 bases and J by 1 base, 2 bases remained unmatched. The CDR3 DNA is TGCGCCAGCAGCCAAGATCAGCGGGGGTCCTACAATGAGCAGTTCTTC. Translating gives CASSQDQRGSYNEQFF.

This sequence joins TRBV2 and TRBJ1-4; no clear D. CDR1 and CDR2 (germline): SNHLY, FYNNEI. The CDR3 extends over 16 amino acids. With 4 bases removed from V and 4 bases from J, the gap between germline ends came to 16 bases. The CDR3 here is CASSVVSAGLNEKLFF. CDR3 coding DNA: TGTGCCAGCAGTGTGGTCAGCGCTGGCCTTAATGAAAAACTGTTTTTT.